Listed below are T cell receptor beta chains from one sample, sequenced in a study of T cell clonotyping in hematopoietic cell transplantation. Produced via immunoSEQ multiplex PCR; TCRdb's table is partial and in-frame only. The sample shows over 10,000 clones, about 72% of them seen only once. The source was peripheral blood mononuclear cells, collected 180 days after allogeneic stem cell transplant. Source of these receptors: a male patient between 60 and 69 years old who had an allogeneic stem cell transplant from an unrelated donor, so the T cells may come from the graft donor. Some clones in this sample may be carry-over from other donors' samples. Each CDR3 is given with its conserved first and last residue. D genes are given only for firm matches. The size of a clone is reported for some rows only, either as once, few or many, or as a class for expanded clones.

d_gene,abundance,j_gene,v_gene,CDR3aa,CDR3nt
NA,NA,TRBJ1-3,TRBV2,CASSLGRNAGNTIYF,TGTGCCAGCAGTTTAGGCAGGAACGCTGGAAACACCATATATTTT
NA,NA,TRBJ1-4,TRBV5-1,CASSLIGASNEKLFF,TGCGCCAGCAGCCTCATCGGGGCGAGTAATGAAAAACTGTTTTTT
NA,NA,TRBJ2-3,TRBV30,CAWSVRDDTQYF,TGTGCCTGGAGTGTGAGAGATGATACGCAGTATTTT
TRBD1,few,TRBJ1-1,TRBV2,CASRDRGPEAFF,TGTGCCAGCAGGGACAGGGGGCCTGAAGCTTTCTTT
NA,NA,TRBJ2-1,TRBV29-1,CSWSGIGDNEQFF,TGCAGTTGGTCCGGGATAGGGGACAATGAGCAGTTCTTC
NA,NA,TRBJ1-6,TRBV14,CASSHLQGSSYNSPLHF,TGTGCCAGCAGCCACTTACAGGGTAGCTCCTATAATTCACCCCTCCACTTT
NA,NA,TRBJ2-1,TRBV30,CAWSPESHSYNEQFF,TGTGCCTGGAGCCCTGAGAGCCACTCCTACAATGAGCAGTTCTTC
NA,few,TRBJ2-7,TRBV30,CAWSEQHEQYF,TGTGCCTGGAGTGAACAGCACGAGCAGTACTTC
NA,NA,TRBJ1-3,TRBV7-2,CASSLAGSGNTIYF,TGTGCCAGCAGCTTAGCGGGGTCTGGAAACACCATATATTTT
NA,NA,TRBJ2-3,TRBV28,CASSSRTGRGGNTQYF,TGTGCCAGCAGTTCTAGAACAGGTCGGGGTGGAAATACGCAGTATTTT
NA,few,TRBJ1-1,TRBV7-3,CASRTTDTEAFF,TGTGCCAGCAGAACGACCGACACTGAAGCTTTCTTT
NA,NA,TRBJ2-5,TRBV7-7,CASSLGASGETQYF,TGTGCCAGCTCACTCGGGGCTAGTGGAGAGACCCAGTACTTC
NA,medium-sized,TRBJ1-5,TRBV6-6,CASSYSNTGIDQPQHF,TGTGCCAGCAGTTACTCGAACACAGGGATAGATCAGCCCCAGCATTTT
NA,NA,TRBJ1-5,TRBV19,CASSPLGVNQPQHF,TGTGCCAGTAGTCCTCTGGGAGTCAATCAGCCCCAGCATTTT
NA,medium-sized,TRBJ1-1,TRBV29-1,CSAEGREDGNTEAFF,TGCAGCGCCGAGGGCAGGGAAGATGGGAACACTGAAGCTTTCTTT
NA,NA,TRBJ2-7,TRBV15,CATSRGTGFAGDEQYF,TGTGCCACCAGCAGGGGAACAGGGTTCGCGGGAGACGAGCAGTACTTC
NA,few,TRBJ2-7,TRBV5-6,CASSGGEGEPYEQYF,TGTGCCAGCAGCGGGGGGGAGGGGGAACCCTACGAGCAGTACTTC
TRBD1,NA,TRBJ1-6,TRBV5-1,CASSLAGQYNSPLHF,TGCGCCAGCAGCTTGGCGGGACAGTATAATTCACCCCTCCACTTT
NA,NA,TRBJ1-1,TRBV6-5,CASSPQGSEAFF,TGTGCCAGCAGCCCACAAGGGTCGGAAGCTTTCTTT
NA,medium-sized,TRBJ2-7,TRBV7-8,CASSPIPRTYEQYF,TGTGCCAGCAGCCCCATACCCCGGACGTACGAGCAGTACTTC
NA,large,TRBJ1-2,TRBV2,CASSVGVDYDSYTF,TGTGCCAGCAGTGTAGGGGTAGACTACGATAGCTACACCTTC
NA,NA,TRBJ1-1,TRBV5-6,CASSPSTGTEAFF,TGTGCCAGCAGCCCCAGCACGGGGACTGAAGCTTTCTTT
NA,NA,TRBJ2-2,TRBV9,CASSVFGQSNTGELFF,TGTGCCAGCAGCGTATTTGGGCAGTCAAACACCGGGGAGCTGTTTTTT
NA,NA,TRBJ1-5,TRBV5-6,CASRFWGAVNQPQHF,TGTGCCAGCAGATTCTGGGGGGCTGTGAATCAGCCCCAGCATTTT
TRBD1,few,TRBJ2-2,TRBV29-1,CSGQTGIGELFF,TGCAGCGGTCAGACAGGGATCGGGGAGCTGTTTTTT
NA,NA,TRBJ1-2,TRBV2,CASRVGEGNYGYTF,TGTGCCAGCAGGGTGGGAGAGGGAAACTATGGCTACACCTTC
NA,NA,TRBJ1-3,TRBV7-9,CASSLGAWSISGNTIYF,TGTGCCAGCAGCTTAGGCGCTTGGTCCATCTCTGGAAACACCATATATTTT
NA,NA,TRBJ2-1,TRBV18,CASSGQEGAQDEQFF,TGTGCCAGCTCAGGACAGGAGGGGGCGCAGGATGAGCAGTTCTTC
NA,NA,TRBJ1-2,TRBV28,CASSRTASYGYTF,TGTGCCAGCAGCAGGACAGCCTCCTATGGCTACACCTTC
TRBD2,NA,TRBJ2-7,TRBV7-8,CASSLGAGGSYEQYF,TGTGCCAGCAGCTTAGGAGCGGGAGGATCCTACGAGCAGTACTTC
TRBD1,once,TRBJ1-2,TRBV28,CASSSNRGSYGYTF,TGTGCCAGCAGTTCGAACAGGGGGAGCTATGGCTACACCTTC
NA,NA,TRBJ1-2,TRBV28,CASSLGPQGTRYGYTF,TGTGCCAGCAGCTTAGGACCCCAGGGGACGCGATATGGCTACACCTTC
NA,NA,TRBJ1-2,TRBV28,CASSLILGTGGGYTF,TGTGCCAGCAGTTTGATTTTGGGCACGGGTGGTGGCTACACCTTC
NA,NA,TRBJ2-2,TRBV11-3,CASSPRGYTGELFF,TGTGCCAGCAGCCCTCGGGGGTACACCGGGGAGCTGTTTTTT
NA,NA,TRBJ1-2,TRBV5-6,CASSLGAGNYGYTF,TGTGCCAGCAGCTTGGGGGCAGGGAACTATGGCTACACCTTC
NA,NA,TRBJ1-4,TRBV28,CASSLNWGLYEKLFF,TGTGCCAGCAGTTTAAATTGGGGGCTCTATGAAAAACTGTTTTTT
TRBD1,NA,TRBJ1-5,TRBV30,CAWADRGSQPQHF,TGTGCCTGGGCCGACAGGGGCAGTCAGCCCCAGCATTTT
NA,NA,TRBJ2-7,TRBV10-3,CAITPGAGKAYEQYF,TGTGCCATCACTCCAGGTGCGGGAAAAGCCTACGAGCAGTACTTC